Listed below are T cell receptor beta chains from one sample, sequenced in a study of shared clonotypes between healthy human individuals. The assay was immunoSEQ multiplex PCR, and TCRdb's table has in-frame clones only and misses some. The repertoire includes about 340,000 clones, 70% to 75% of them detected once, and roughly a tenth sits in the top ten. Sequenced material: memory CD4+ T cells sorted from blood. These receptor sequences come from a man between 25 and 39 years old in good health. CDR3s include the opening cysteine and the closing phenylalanine or tryptophan. Each record gives: V gene, clone size, D gene, J gene, CDR3 DNA, CDR3 protein. The D gene is left open where the match is weak. Not every row has a clone size; where given, it reads once, few, many or a size class.

V: TRBV18
size: .
D: .
J: TRBJ2-2
DNA: TGTGCCAGCTCACCTACCCCGGGGGCAGGCACCGGGGAGCTGTTTTTT
CDR3: CASSPTPGAGTGELFF

V: TRBV30
size: .
D: .
J: TRBJ2-5
DNA: TGTGCCTGGAGCCTGGAGACCCAGTACTTC
CDR3: CAWSLETQYF

V: TRBV19
size: .
D: TRBD2
J: TRBJ2-1
DNA: TGTGCCAGTAGTAAGACTAGCGGAGGGGACAATGAGCAGTTCTTC
CDR3: CASSKTSGGDNEQFF

V: TRBV5-1
size: .
D: TRBD1
J: TRBJ1-1
DNA: TGCGCCAGCAGCTCGCCCGGGACAGGGGGTGCTATGAACACTGAAGCTTTCTTT
CDR3: CASSSPGTGGAMNTEAFF

V: TRBV13
size: .
D: .
J: TRBJ2-7
DNA: TGTGCCAGCAGCTTGAATATCGGCAGCGGGACACTTCTCTACGAGCAGTACTTC
CDR3: CASSLNIGSGTLLYEQYF

V: TRBV27
size: .
D: .
J: TRBJ1-2
DNA: TGTGCCAGCAGTCCCCCGACCGGGGGTAACACCTTC
CDR3: CASSPPTGGNTF

V: TRBV5-1
size: .
D: TRBD2
J: TRBJ2-5
DNA: TGCGCCAGCAGCTTGGGCCTTACTAGCGACCAAGAGACCCAGTACTTC
CDR3: CASSLGLTSDQETQYF

V: TRBV9
size: .
D: .
J: TRBJ2-1
DNA: TGTGCCAGCAGCGTACCCCCCCACTCCTACAATGAGCAGTTCTTC
CDR3: CASSVPPHSYNEQFF

V: TRBV6-5
size: once
D: TRBD1
J: TRBJ1-1
DNA: TGTGCCAGCAGTTACACCTCGACAGGGGGCCTTACTGAAGCTTTCTTT
CDR3: CASSYTSTGGLTEAFF

V: TRBV6-1
size: many
D: .
J: TRBJ2-7
DNA: TGTGCCAGCAGTGAAGCGCTCGGGAGCTCCTACGAGCAGTACTTC
CDR3: CASSEALGSSYEQYF

V: TRBV6-1
size: .
D: TRBD2
J: TRBJ2-7
DNA: TGTGCCAGCAGGACCAGCGGGACTACCTACGAGCAGTACTTC
CDR3: CASRTSGTTYEQYF

V: TRBV19
size: once
D: TRBD1
J: TRBJ1-2
DNA: TGTGCCAGTAGTATTACAGGGGGAGACTATGGCTACACCTTC
CDR3: CASSITGGDYGYTF

V: TRBV5-4
size: few
D: TRBD2
J: TRBJ2-3
DNA: TGTGCCAGCAGCGGCTCTAGCGGGAGCGGCGATACGCAGTATTTT
CDR3: CASSGSSGSGDTQYF

V: TRBV14
size: .
D: .
J: TRBJ1-2
DNA: TGTGCCAGCAGCCAAGACCCCCAGCAAGGCTCAACTCGGGGCTACACCTTC
CDR3: CASSQDPQQGSTRGYTF

V: TRBV6-5
size: .
D: .
J: TRBJ1-2
DNA: TGTGCCAGCACCCCAGCAGGGAAGTATGGCTACACCTTC
CDR3: CASTPAGKYGYTF

V: TRBV29-1
size: .
D: TRBD2
J: TRBJ2-2
DNA: TGCAGCGTCGGGGGGTGGACCGGGGAGCTGTTTTTT
CDR3: CSVGGWTGELFF

V: TRBV6-6
size: .
D: TRBD1
J: TRBJ2-7
DNA: TGTGCCAGCAGGGGGCAGGGGGCGCAGCAGTACTTC
CDR3: CASRGQGAQQYF

V: TRBV14
size: .
D: TRBD1
J: TRBJ1-1
DNA: TGTGCCAGCAGGCCCTCGGGACAGGGCGGCACTGAAGCTTTCTTT
CDR3: CASRPSGQGGTEAFF

V: TRBV5-1
size: .
D: .
J: TRBJ2-1
DNA: TGCGCCAGCAGCTTGGGGGTAGCAAGCTCCTACAATGAGCAGTTCTTC
CDR3: CASSLGVASSYNEQFF

V: TRBV28
size: .
D: .
J: TRBJ1-2
DNA: TGTGCCAGCAGTTTTCCCGGGAGGGGCTACACCTTC
CDR3: CASSFPGRGYTF

V: TRBV20-1
size: .
D: .
J: TRBJ1-1
DNA: TGCAGTGCAAACTACGGGACAAAAGCTTTCTTT
CDR3: CSANYGTKAFF

V: TRBV4-1
size: .
D: TRBD2
J: TRBJ2-1
DNA: TGCGCCAGCAGCCCAAGCGGGAGGGCCGGGAATGAGCAGTTCTTC
CDR3: CASSPSGRAGNEQFF

V: TRBV10-3
size: .
D: TRBD2
J: TRBJ2-7
DNA: TGTGCCATCACCCTTCCCGTAGCGGGAGTCTCCTACGAGCAGTACTTC
CDR3: CAITLPVAGVSYEQYF

V: TRBV27
size: .
D: .
J: TRBJ2-3
DNA: TGTGCCAGCAGACCTCGACCGGGACACAGCACAGATACGCAGTATTTT
CDR3: CASRPRPGHSTDTQYF

V: TRBV18
size: .
D: TRBD1
J: TRBJ2-7
DNA: TGTGCCAGCTCACCATCATCTCCGTCAGGGGGATACGAGCAGTACTTC
CDR3: CASSPSSPSGGYEQYF

V: TRBV18
size: .
D: .
J: TRBJ2-3
DNA: TGTGCCAGCTCACCACCACAATCCAGGTTGACCTTTTTAGATACGCAGTATTTT
CDR3: CASSPPQSRLTFLDTQYF

V: TRBV5-8
size: .
D: .
J: TRBJ1-5
DNA: TGTGCCAGCACCCTTTCAGCGTCAGGGTATCAGCCCCAGCATTTT
CDR3: CASTLSASGYQPQHF

V: TRBV30
size: .
D: TRBD1
J: TRBJ2-7
DNA: TGTGCCTGGAGGGTTGGGACAGTGTATTCCTACGAGCAGTACTTC
CDR3: CAWRVGTVYSYEQYF

V: TRBV27
size: .
D: TRBD2
J: TRBJ2-3
DNA: TGTGCCAGCAGTTCGATAGCGGGAGTAGGCACAGATACGCAGTATTTT
CDR3: CASSSIAGVGTDTQYF

V: TRBV6-5
size: few
D: .
J: TRBJ2-7
DNA: TGTGCCAGCAGAAAACTAGCACAAAGTTACGAGCAGTACTTC
CDR3: CASRKLAQSYEQYF

V: TRBV7-7
size: .
D: .
J: TRBJ2-1
DNA: TGTGCTAGCAGCTCAGTCGGGGGTAACAATGAGCAGTTCTTC
CDR3: CASSSVGGNNEQFF

V: TRBV28
size: .
D: .
J: TRBJ2-1
DNA: TGTGCCAGCATGGACACCCTGAGCTCCTACAATGAGCAGTTCTTC
CDR3: CASMDTLSSYNEQFF

V: TRBV6-1
size: .
D: .
J: TRBJ1-1
DNA: TGTGCCAGCAGTCCCCCCCGATGGGGGGGAGGTGAAGCTTTCTTT
CDR3: CASSPPRWGGGEAFF

V: TRBV27
size: .
D: .
J: TRBJ2-7
DNA: TGTGCCAGCAGTTTAACAGGGCTCACCTACGAGCAGTACTTC
CDR3: CASSLTGLTYEQYF

V: TRBV10-3
size: .
D: .
J: TRBJ1-3
DNA: TGTGCCATCACGCCGTTGGGAAACACCATATATTTT
CDR3: CAITPLGNTIYF

V: TRBV10-1
size: .
D: .
J: TRBJ1-4
DNA: TGCGCCAGCAGTGAGACTATGCAGGGAAGTGGAAAACTGTTTTTT
CDR3: CASSETMQGSGKLFF

V: TRBV19
size: .
D: TRBD2
J: TRBJ2-7
DNA: TGTGCCAGTAGTGGGAGGGCGAGACTAGTCGAGCTCGAGCAGTACTTC
CDR3: CASSGRARLVELEQYF

V: TRBV18
size: .
D: TRBD2
J: TRBJ2-7
DNA: TGTGCCAGCTCACCCGGGACTAGCGGAGTGAGGGAGCAGTACTTC
CDR3: CASSPGTSGVREQYF

V: TRBV5-1
size: .
D: TRBD2
J: TRBJ2-2
DNA: TGCGCCAGCAGCTCGGGACTAGCGGGAATCACCGGGGAGCTGTTTTTT
CDR3: CASSSGLAGITGELFF

V: TRBV2
size: .
D: TRBD1
J: TRBJ2-7
DNA: TGTGCCAGCTGCAAGGGACAGGGGGCCTACGAGCAGTACTTC
CDR3: CASCKGQGAYEQYF

V: TRBV6-1
size: .
D: TRBD1
J: TRBJ2-7
DNA: TGTGCCAGCAGTGAACCGGGGACAGCCTACGAGCAGTACTTC
CDR3: CASSEPGTAYEQYF

V: TRBV18
size: .
D: .
J: TRBJ2-3
DNA: TGTGCCAGCTCATTTAATAACGGGGATACGCAGTATTTT
CDR3: CASSFNNGDTQYF

V: TRBV5-4
size: .
D: .
J: TRBJ2-7
DNA: TGTGCCAGCAGCTTGGTGGGGAGGGAGCAGTACTTC
CDR3: CASSLVGREQYF

V: TRBV11-2
size: .
D: TRBD2
J: TRBJ2-1
DNA: TGTGCCAGCAGCTCCTTAGCGGGGAGGGGCTACAATGAGCAGTTCTTC
CDR3: CASSSLAGRGYNEQFF

V: TRBV25-1
size: .
D: .
J: TRBJ2-2
DNA: TGTGCCGCTATAGCGAGGGGTACCGGGGAGCTGTTTTTT
CDR3: CAAIARGTGELFF